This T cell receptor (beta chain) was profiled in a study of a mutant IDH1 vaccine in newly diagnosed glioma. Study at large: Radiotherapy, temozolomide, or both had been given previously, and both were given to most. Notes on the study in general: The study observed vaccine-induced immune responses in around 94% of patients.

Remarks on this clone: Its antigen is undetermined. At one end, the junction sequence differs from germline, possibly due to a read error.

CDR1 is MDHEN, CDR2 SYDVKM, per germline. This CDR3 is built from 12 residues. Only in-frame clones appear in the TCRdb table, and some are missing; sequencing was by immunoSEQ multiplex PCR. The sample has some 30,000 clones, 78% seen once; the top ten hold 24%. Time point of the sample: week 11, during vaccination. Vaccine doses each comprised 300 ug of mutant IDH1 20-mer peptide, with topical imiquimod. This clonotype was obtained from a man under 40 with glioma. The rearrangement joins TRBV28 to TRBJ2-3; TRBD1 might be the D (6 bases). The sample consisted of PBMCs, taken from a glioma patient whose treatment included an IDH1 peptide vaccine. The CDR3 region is CASRTGQSRVSF. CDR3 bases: TGTGCCAGCAGAACCGGACAGTCCCGTGTGTCTTTT.